Listed here is a single TCR beta chain. Just one base apart from a much larger clone, this may be a read error. Other autoimmune disease, uncontrolled infection, pregnancy and lactation led to exclusion. RNA served as the template for amplifying TCR beta CDR3 regions. First-round RT-PCR employed HTBI primers, with a second-round multiplex PCR after it. TCRdb fed the multiplex PCR reads into MiXCR, producing one record per CDR3 protein. The table lists almost 750,000 distinct CDR3 sequences, 35% to 50% of them singletons. Germline V CDR1 and CDR2: SNHLY, FYNNEI. The CDR3 consists of 14 residues. The record originates from a study of Graves' ophthalmopathy and Graves' hyperthyroidism.

This sequence originates from an adult man with Graves' ophthalmopathy. The sequencing input was peripheral blood. The rearrangement joins TRBV2 to TRBJ1-3, with TRBD1 identical over 9 bases. CDR3 nucleotides: TGTGTCAGCAGCCGGACAGGGGCGGGAAACACCATATATTTT. Translating gives CVSSRTGAGNTIYF.